The 4 T cell receptor beta chains below all came from one sample that was sequenced in a study of coeliac disease (dated by TCRdb to about 2022). The protocol used for the library was the immunoSEQ multiplex PCR assay. What TCRdb holds here is the immuneACCESS table cut down to in-frame rearrangements. Part of the clones is not present; checked against another copy, under half of the missing clones reflect an unresolved V gene, and the others are unexplained. For this sample the table gives about 3,300 clones, of which more than 70% were detected only once. Roughly 20% of the sample rests with the top ten. Material: lymphocytes from the gut lamina propria. The sample's cell subset or site, from its label and the paper: lamina propria cell (LPC) fraction of small intestinal biopsy. Receptor source: a man aged 80 or over without celiac disease.

V is TRBV5-1 and J is TRBJ2-3; TRBD2 aligns across 8 bases. The length of the CDR3 is 16 residues. With 0 bases clipped from V and 0 bases from J, the junction kept 3 bases outside the gene matches. Germline-derived CDR1 and CDR2 are SGHRS and YFSETQ. CDR3 amino acids: CASSLATSGSTDTQYF. The CDR3 nucleotides read TGCGCCAGCAGCTTGGCAACTAGCGGTAGCACAGATACGCAGTATTTT. The full variable domain, with the rest looked up from reference TRBV5-1 and TRBJ2-3, is KAGVTQTPRYLIKTRGQQVTLSCSPISGHRSVSWYQQTPGQGLQFLFEYFSETQRNKGNFPGRFSGRQFSNSRSEMNVSTLELGDSALYLCASSLATSGSTDTQYFGPGTRLTVL.

The V and J genes are TRBV19 and TRBJ2-7; D call uncertain. Between the trimmed V and J ends, which lost 3 bases and 1 base, there was a span of 7 bases. The CDR3 sequence is 13 residues long. The germline gives CDR1 LNHDA, CDR2 SQIVND (reference sequence). Written as DNA, the CDR3 is TGTGCCAGTAGTATTCAGACTTCCTACGAGCAGTACTTC. This encodes CASSIQTSYEQYF.

In the case of this clone: The sample holds other DNA sequences that translate to the same CDR3. The V call is TRBV7-9, the J call TRBJ1-1; TRBD1 might be the D (6 bases). Between the trimmed V and J ends, which lost 5 bases and 0 bases, there was a span of 10 bases. CDR3 length: 14 amino acids. Germline V gene data show CDR1 as SEHNR and CDR2 as FQNEAQ (reference sequence). CDR3 loop: CASSTGQLNTEAFF. In DNA, the CDR3 is TGTGCCAGCAGCACCGGACAGTTGAACACTGAAGCTTTCTTT. Variable domain in full (rest from reference TRBV7-9 and TRBJ1-1): DTGVSQNPRHKITKRGQNVTFRCDPISEHNRLYWYRQTLGQGPEFLTYFQNEAQLEKSRLLSDRFSAERPKGSFSTLEIQRTEQGDSAMYLCASSTGQLNTEAFFGQGTRLTVV.

V gene TRBV9 combines with J gene TRBJ2-5, with TRBD1 identical over 8 bases. The V gene's germline CDR1 is SGDLS and CDR2 YYNGEE. Losses at the gene ends were 0 bases for V and 0 bases for J; bases not matched to a gene: 7. The CDR3 runs 17 residues. The CDR3 reads CASSVGRRQGYQETQYF. In nucleotides, the CDR3 is TGTGCCAGCAGCGTAGGGAGAAGACAGGGGTACCAAGAGACCCAGTACTTC.